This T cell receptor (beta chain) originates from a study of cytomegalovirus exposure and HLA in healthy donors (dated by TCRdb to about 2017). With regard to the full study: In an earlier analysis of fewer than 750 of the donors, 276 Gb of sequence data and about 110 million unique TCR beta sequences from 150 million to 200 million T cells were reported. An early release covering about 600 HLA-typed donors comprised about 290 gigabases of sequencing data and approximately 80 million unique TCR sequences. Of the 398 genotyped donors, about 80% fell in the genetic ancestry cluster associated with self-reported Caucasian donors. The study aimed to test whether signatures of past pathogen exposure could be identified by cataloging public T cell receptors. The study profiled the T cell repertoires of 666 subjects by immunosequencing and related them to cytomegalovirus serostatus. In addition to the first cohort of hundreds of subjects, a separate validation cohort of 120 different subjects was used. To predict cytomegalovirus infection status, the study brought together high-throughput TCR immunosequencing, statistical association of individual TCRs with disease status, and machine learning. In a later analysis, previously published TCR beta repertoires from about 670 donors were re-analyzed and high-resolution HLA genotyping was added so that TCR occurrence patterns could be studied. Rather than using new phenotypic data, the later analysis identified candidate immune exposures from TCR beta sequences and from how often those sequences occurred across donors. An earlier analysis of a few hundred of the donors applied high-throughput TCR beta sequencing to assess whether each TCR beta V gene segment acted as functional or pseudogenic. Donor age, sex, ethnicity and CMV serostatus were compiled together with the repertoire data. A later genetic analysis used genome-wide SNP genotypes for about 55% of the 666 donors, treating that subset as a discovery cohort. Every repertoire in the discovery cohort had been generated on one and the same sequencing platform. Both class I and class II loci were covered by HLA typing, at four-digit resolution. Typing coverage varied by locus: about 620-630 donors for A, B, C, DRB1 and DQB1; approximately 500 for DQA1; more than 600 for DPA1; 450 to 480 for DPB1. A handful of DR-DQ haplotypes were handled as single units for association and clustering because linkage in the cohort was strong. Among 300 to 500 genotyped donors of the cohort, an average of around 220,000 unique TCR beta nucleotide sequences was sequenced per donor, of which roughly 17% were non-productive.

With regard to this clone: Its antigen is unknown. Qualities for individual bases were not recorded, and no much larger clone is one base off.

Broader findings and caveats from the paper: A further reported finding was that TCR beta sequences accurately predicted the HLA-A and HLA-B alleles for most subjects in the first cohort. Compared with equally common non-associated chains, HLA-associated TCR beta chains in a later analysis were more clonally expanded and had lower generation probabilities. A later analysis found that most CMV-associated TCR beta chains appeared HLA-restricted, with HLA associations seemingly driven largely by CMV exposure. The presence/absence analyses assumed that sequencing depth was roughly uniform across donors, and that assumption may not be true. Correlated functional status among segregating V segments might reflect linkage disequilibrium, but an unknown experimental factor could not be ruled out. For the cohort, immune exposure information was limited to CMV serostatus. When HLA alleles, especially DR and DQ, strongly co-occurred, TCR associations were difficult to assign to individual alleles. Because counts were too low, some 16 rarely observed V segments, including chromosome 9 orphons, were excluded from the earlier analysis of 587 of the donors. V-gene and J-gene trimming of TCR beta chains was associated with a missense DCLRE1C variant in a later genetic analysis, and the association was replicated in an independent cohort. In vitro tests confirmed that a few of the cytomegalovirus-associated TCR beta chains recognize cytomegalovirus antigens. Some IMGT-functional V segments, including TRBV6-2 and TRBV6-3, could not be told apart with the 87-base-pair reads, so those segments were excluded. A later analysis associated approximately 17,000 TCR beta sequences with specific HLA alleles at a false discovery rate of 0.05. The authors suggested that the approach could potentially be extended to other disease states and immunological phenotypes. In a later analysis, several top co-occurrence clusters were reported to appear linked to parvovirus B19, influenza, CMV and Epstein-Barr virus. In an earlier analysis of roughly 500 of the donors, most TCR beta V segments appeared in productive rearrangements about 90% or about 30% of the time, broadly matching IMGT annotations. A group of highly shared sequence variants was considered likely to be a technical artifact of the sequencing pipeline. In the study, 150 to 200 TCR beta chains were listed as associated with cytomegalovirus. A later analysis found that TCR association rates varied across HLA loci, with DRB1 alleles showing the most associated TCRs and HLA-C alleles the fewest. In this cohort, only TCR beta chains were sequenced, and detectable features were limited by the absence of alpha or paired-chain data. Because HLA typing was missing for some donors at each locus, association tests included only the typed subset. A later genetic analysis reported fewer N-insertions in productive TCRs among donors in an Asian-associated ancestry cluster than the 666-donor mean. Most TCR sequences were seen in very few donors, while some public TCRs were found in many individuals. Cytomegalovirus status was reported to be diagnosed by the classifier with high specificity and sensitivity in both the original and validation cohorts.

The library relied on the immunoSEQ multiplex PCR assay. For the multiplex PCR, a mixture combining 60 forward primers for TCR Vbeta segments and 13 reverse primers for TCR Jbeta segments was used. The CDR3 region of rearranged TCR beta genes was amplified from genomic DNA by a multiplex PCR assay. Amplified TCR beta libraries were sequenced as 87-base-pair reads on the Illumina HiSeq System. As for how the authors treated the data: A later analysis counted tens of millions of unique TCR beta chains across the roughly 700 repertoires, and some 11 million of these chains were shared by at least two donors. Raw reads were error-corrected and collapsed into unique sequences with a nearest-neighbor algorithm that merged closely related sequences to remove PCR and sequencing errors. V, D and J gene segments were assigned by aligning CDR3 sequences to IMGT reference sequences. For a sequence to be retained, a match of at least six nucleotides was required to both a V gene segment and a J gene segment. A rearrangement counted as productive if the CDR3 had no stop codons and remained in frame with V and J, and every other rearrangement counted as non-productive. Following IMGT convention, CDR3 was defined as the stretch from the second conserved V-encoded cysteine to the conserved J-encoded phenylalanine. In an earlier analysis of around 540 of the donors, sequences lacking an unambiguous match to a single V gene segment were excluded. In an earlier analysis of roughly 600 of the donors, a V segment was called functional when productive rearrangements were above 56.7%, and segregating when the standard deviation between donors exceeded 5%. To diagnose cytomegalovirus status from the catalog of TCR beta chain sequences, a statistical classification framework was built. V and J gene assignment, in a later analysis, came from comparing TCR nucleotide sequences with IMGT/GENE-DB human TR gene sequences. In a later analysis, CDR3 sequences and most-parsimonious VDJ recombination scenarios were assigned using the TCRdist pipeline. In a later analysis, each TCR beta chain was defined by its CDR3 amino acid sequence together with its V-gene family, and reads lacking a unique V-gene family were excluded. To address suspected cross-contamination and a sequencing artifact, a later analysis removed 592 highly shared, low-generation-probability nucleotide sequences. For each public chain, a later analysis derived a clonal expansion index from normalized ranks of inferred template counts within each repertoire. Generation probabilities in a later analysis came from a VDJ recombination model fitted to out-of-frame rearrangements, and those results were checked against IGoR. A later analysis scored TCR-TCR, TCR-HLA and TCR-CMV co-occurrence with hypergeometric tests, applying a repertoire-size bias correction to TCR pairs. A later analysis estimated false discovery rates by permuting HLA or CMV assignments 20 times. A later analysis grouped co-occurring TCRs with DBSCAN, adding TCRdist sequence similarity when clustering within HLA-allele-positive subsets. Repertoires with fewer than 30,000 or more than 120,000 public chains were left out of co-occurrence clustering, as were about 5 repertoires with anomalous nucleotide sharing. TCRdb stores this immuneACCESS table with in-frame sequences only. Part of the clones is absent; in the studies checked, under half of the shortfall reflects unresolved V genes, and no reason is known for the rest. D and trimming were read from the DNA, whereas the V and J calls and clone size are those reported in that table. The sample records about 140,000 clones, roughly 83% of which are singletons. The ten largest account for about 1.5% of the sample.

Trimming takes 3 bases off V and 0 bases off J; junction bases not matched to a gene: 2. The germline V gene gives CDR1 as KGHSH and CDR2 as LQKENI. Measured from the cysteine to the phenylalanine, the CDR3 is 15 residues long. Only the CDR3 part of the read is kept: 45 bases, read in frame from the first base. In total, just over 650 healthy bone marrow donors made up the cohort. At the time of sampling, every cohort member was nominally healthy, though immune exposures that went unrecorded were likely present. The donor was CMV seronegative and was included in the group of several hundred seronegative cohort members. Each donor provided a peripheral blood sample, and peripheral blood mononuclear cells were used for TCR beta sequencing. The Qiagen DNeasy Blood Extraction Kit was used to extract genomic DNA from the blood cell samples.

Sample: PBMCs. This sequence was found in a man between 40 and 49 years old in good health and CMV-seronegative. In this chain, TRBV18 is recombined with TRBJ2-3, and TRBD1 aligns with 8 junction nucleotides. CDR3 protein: CASSPGQGSTDTQYF. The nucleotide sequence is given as TGTGCCAGCTCACCCGGACAGGGCAGCACAGATACGCAGTATTTT. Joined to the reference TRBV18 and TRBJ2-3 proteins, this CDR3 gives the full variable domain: NAGVMQNPRHLVRRRGQEARLRCSPMKGHSHVYWYRQLPEEGLKFMVYLQKENIIDESGMPKERFSAEFPKEGPSILRIQQVVRGDSAAYFCASSPGQGSTDTQYFGPGTRLTVL.